This T cell receptor (beta chain) was identified in a study of cytomegalovirus exposure and HLA in healthy donors. The study's findings and limits: Later findings reportedly placed an Asian-associated ancestry cluster below the approximately 670-donor mean for N-insertions. Sequencing likely caused a cluster of highly shared sequence variants. Productive rates of about 87% or about 30% were seen for most TCR beta V segments in an earlier analysis.

A single count supports this clone. Its target is unknown. It was with 60 Vbeta and 13 Jbeta primers that the PCR ran. In the original processing: A follow-up analysis tallied around 80 million unique TCR beta chains, roughly 10 million shared. Some clones are missing from TCRdb's copy, which holds only in-frame ones; the method was immunoSEQ multiplex PCR. Clonal size and the V and J genes are those of that table, whereas D and trimming came from the DNA. Among about 170,000 clones listed, roughly 80% were seen once. This clonotype was sampled from a female donor in good health and CMV-seronegative. Material: PBMCs.

The CDR3 DNA reads TGTGCCAGCAGCCGCGGGACAGTCGCTAATGAAAAACTGTTTTTT. Amino acid sequence: CASSRGTVANEKLFF. The V gene is TRBV7-2, the J gene TRBJ1-4; 7 nucleotides match TRBD1. With 5 bases clipped from V and 3 bases from J, the junction kept 6 bases outside the gene matches. The CDR3 has 15 residues. The germline V gene has CDR1 SGHTA and CDR2 FQGNSA. The complete variable domain, with remaining parts taken from reference TRBV7-2 and TRBJ1-4, reads GAGVSQSPSNKVTEKGKDVELRCDPISGHTALYWYRQSLGQGLEFLIYFQGNSAPDKSGLPSDRFSAERTGGSVSTLTIQRTQQEDSAVYLCASSRGTVANEKLFFGSGTQLSVL.